Listed here are 7 T cell receptor beta chains from one sample, sequenced in a study of T cell clonality in common variable immunodeficiency. The table came from immunoSEQ multiplex PCR; TCRdb's copy has only in-frame clones and leaves some out. The counts give roughly 58,000 clones, none of them seen only once; 5.4% is held by the top ten. The material sequenced was peripheral blood mononuclear cells. The receptors were gathered from a person aged 18 to 75 in good health.

This clone has ten or more counts. The read terminates 3 residues before the CDR3 end, so the remaining end is supplied by the germline J gene. This chain links TRBV7-2 with TRBJ2-3; the D is unclear. The CDR3 consists of 14 residues. The V gene lost 1 base and the J gene lost 6 bases, with 11 bases spanning the gap. The germline CDR1 and CDR2 sequences are SGHTA and FQGNSA. The sequenced part of the CDR3 DNA is TGTGCCAGCAGCTTAGTTAGGTCTAGGGATACG. As protein: CASSLVRSRDT. The whole CDR3 sequence reads CASSLVRSRDTQYF.

The table lists this clone with many counts. The sequenced fragment ends 3 residues before the CDR3 boundary, so the rest is inferred from the germline J gene. This chain joins TRBV5-1 and TRBJ2-1, with TRBD1 matching 7 bases. Per germline, CDR1 SGHRS and CDR2 YFSETQ. V gave up 0 bases and J gave up 2 bases; unmatched junction bases: 5. There are 16 residues in the CDR3. CDR3 region: CASSLGGTEPYNEQFF. Partial CDR3 DNA: TGCGCCAGCAGCTTGGGGGGGACAGAACCCTACAATGAG.

This clone was detected many times. From the germline J gene comes the end of the CDR3, since the read stops 3 residues before it. The V and J genes are TRBV18 and TRBJ2-2, with D uncertain. From germline, CDR1 is KGHSH and CDR2 LQKENI. Trimming removed 6 bases from V and 6 bases from J, with 8 bases in between. The CDR3 extends over 12 amino acids. CDR3 loop: CASSLVSGELFF. The DNA read from the CDR3 is TGTGCCAGCTCGCTAGTCTCCGGGGAG.

The table lists this clone with many counts. The missing CDR3 end, 3 residues past where the read stops, is filled in from the germline J gene. This sequence joins TRBV20-1 and TRBJ1-1; D gene ambiguous. Germline CDR1 is DFQATT and CDR2 is SNEGSKA (reference sequence). CDR3 length: 13 amino acids. This chain's CDR3 is CSVSRGFERGAFF. The sequenced part of the CDR3 DNA is TGCAGTGTTTCCCGGGGTTTCGAGCGCGGA.

This clone was seen many times. Read sequence stops 3 residues before the CDR3 end, and the germline J gene provides the missing end. The chain recombines TRBV20-1 with TRBJ2-4; D is ambiguous. The CDR3 has 13 residues. Between the trimmed V and J ends, which lost 6 bases and 0 bases, there was a span of 9 bases. Germline CDR1 and CDR2: DFQATT and SNEGSKA (reference sequence). Partial CDR3 DNA: TGCAGTGCCGTTAGCTTAGCCAAAAACATT. Translated, it gives CSAVSLAKNI. The entire CDR3 is CSAVSLAKNIQYF.

About this clone: The missing CDR3 end, 3 residues past where the read stops, is filled in from the germline J gene. V usage is TRBV29-1 and J usage is TRBJ2-1; 9 nucleotides align to TRBD2. Trimming at V came to 5 bases and at J to 0 bases, leaving 8 bases not matched to a gene. The CDR3 is made up of 16 amino acids. Germline lookup yields CDR1 SQVTM and CDR2 ANQGSEA. CDR3 sequence reads: CSVKPLSGSSYNEQFF. The CDR3 bases that were read are TGCAGCGTTAAGCCTCTTAGCGGGAGCTCCTACAATGAG.

The sample holds many counts of this clone. Coverage ceases 3 residues before the CDR3 finishes, and the germline J gene fills in the end. The chain combines TRBV7-3 with TRBJ2-5; D ambiguous. V dropped 5 bases and J dropped 4 bases, with 20 bases sitting between them. Germline loops: CDR1 SGHTA, CDR2 FQGTGA. This CDR3 is built from 16 residues. The chain's CDR3 is CASSPGDFPSRETQYF. The part of the CDR3 DNA that was read is TGTGCCAGCAGCCCCGGCGACTTCCCTTCAAGAGAGACC.